The 32 T cell receptor beta chains below come from one sample, sequenced in a study of shared clonotypes between healthy human individuals. Naive CD8 populations comprised CD45RO-negative cells positively selected for CCR7, excluding terminally differentiated effector memory CD45RA+ cells. TCRdb's copy holds only in-frame clones and misses some; the assay was immunoSEQ multiplex PCR. The table shows 2 million to 2.5 million clones, with less than 95% occurring only once. Sequencing used naive CD8+ T cells sorted from blood. The receptor source for this set is a man between 18 and 35 years old in good health.

V gene TRBV5-6 combines with J gene TRBJ2-7, with a weak D call TRBD1 (5 bases). Germline lookup yields CDR1 SGHDT and CDR2 YYEEEE. V was pared by 3 bases and J by 3 bases, with 13 bases between. The length of the CDR3 is 14 residues. CDR3 amino acids: CASSSISQVYEQYF. Written as DNA, the CDR3 is TGTGCCAGCAGCTCGATATCACAGGTCTACGAGCAGTACTTC. Variable domain in full (rest from reference TRBV5-6 and TRBJ2-7): DAGVTQSPTHLIKTRGQQVTLRCSPKSGHDTVSWYQQALGQGPQFIFQYYEEEERQRGNFPDRFSGHQFPNYSSELNVNALLLGDSALYLCASSSISQVYEQYFGPGTRLTVT.

V and J are TRBV19 and TRBJ2-7; D ambiguous. Trimming removed 10 bases at V and 1 base at J, with 17 bases between. The V gene's germline CDR1 is LNHDA and CDR2 SQIVND (reference sequence). The CDR3 is 14 residues long. The CDR3 loop reads CATATNDLSYEQYF. The CDR3 nucleotides read TGTGCCACCGCTACAAATGACTTATCCTACGAGCAGTACTTC. The full variable domain, completed using reference TRBV19 and TRBJ2-7, is DGGITQSPKYLFRKEGQNVTLSCEQNLNHDAMYWYRQDPGQGLRLIYYSQIVNDFQKGDIAEGYSVSREKKESFPLTVTSAQKNPTAFYLCATATNDLSYEQYFGPGTRLTVT.

J is TRBJ1-4 and V is TRBV19; no firm D call. This CDR3 is built from 16 residues. Germline CDR1 is LNHDA and CDR2 is SQIVND (reference sequence). V was clipped by 2 bases and J by 0 bases, with 10 bases between them. This CDR3 reads CASSIWARTTNEKLFF. In DNA, the CDR3 is TGTGCCAGTAGTATATGGGCCCGAACAACTAATGAAAAACTGTTTTTT.

This chain joins TRBV27 and TRBJ2-7; TRBD2 matches 10 bases. This CDR3 has 15 residues. The V segment lost 2 bases and the J segment 0 bases; nucleotides outside the gene matches: 1. Germline V gene lookup returns CDR1 MNHEY and CDR2 SMNVEV (reference sequence). The CDR3 DNA reads TGTGCCAGCAGTTTAGAGCGGGGGGGCTCCTACGAGCAGTACTTC. This codes for CASSLERGGSYEQYF.

The V gene is TRBV5-8, the J gene TRBJ2-7, with unresolved D. The CDR3 totals 13 residues. Per the germline V gene, CDR1 is SGHTS and CDR2 is YDEGEE. Trimming pared 3 bases from V and 0 bases from J, leaving 7 bases between. CDR3 loop: CASSWGTSYEQYF. The CDR3 nucleotides read TGTGCCAGCAGCTGGGGAACCTCCTACGAGCAGTACTTC.

V gene TRBV4-1 combines with J gene TRBJ1-5; TRBD1 is a possible D gene (6 bases). Germline lookup yields CDR1 MGHRA and CDR2 YSYEKL. The CDR3 has 14 residues. The V and J ends lost 4 bases and 6 bases respectively, with 13 bases between them. CDR3 nucleotide sequence: TGCGCCAGCAGCCTCCTTACAGGGTCTCAGCCCCAGCATTTT. Its protein product is CASSLLTGSQPQHF.

This CDR3 is CASSIPARVSGANVLTF. The DNA for the CDR3 is TGTGCCAGTAGTATACCCGCTCGGGTATCTGGGGCCAACGTCCTGACTTTC. The J gene is TRBJ2-6, the V gene TRBV19, with D uncertain. V dropped 2 bases and J dropped 1 base, with 12 bases sitting between them. The germline CDR1 and CDR2 sequences are LNHDA and SQIVND (reference sequence). This CDR3 has 17 residues.

The chain joins TRBV11-2 to TRBJ1-1, with TRBD1 matching 8 bases. CDR3 size: 15 residues. Germline trimming cut 7 bases from V and 1 base from J; bases unmatched to any gene: 8. Germline-derived CDR1 and CDR2 are SGHAT and FQNNGV. CDR3 nucleotide sequence: TGTGCCAGCACCGAATGGGACAGGCAGAACACTGAAGCTTTCTTT. Translated, it gives CASTEWDRQNTEAFF. The full variable domain, rest sourced from reference TRBV11-2 and TRBJ1-1, is EAGVAQSPRYKIIEKRQSVAFWCNPISGHATLYWYQQILGQGPKLLIQFQNNGVVDDSQLPKDRFSAERLKGVDSTLKIQPAKLEDSAVYLCASTEWDRQNTEAFFGQGTRLTVV.

The J gene is TRBJ1-3, the V gene TRBV4-1; TRBD1 is a possible D gene (5 bases). Trimming removed 1 base from V and 4 bases from J, with 8 bases in between. Germline V gene data show CDR1 as MGHRA and CDR2 as YSYEKL. The CDR3 length is 14 residues. CDR3 DNA sequence: TGCGCCAGCAGCCAAGTAGGGGAAGGAAACACCATATATTTT. Protein sequence: CASSQVGEGNTIYF.

In regard to this clone: Different DNA sequences within this sample yield the same CDR3. The rearrangement links TRBV30 to TRBJ1-5; D remains unclear. Germline-derived CDR1 and CDR2 are GTSNPN and SVGIG (reference sequence). Trimming cost V 5 bases and J 0 bases, with 11 bases left between them. The CDR3 is 14 residues long. The CDR3 nucleotides read TGTGCCTGGGGCCAGGAGAATAGCAATCAGCCCCAGCATTTT. Translated: CAWGQENSNQPQHF.

The table lists this clone with a count of one. V is TRBV4-3 and J is TRBJ2-3, with 14 bases aligning to TRBD2. The CDR3 runs to 16 residues. Germline loops: CDR1 LGHNA, CDR2 YSLEER. J lost 4 bases, V lost 5 bases, and 5 bases had no gene match. CDR3 protein: CASSTGLAGESDTQYF. In DNA, the CDR3 is TGCGCCAGCAGCACGGGACTAGCGGGAGAATCAGATACGCAGTATTTT.

The chain combines TRBV2 with TRBJ1-2, with D perhaps matching TRBD1 (5 bases). CDR1 is SNHLY and CDR2 is FYNNEI in the germline V gene. The CDR3 runs to 13 residues. V dropped 6 bases and J dropped 0 bases, with 8 bases sitting between them. The CDR3 coding sequence is TGTGCCAGCAGAGACAGCCCTAACTATGGCTACACCTTC. This sequence encodes CASRDSPNYGYTF.

This clone was detected a few times. The V call is TRBV4-1, the J call TRBJ1-1; 7 nucleotides line up with TRBD1. Germline V CDR1 and CDR2: MGHRA, YSYEKL. J was trimmed by 3 bases and V by 2 bases; bases with no gene match: 18. The CDR3 has 19 amino acids. The CDR3 loop is CASSQLTPTKQGRDTEAFF. The DNA of the CDR3 is TGCGCCAGCAGCCAACTAACCCCGACTAAACAGGGGAGGGACACTGAAGCTTTCTTT.

The rearrangement uses TRBV9 and TRBJ2-7, with TRBD1 identical over 9 bases. V was pared by 4 bases and J by 6 bases, with 17 bases of the junction left unmatched. The CDR3 sequence is 17 residues long. Germline CDR1 reads SGDLS; CDR2 reads YYNGEE. The CDR3 is CASSPRKVGTGFSEQYF. Written as DNA, the CDR3 is TGTGCCAGCAGCCCACGAAAAGTCGGGACAGGGTTTTCCGAGCAGTACTTC.

This clone came up once. This sample also contains other DNA sequences that code for the same CDR3. The V and J genes are TRBV27 and TRBJ2-2; D might be TRBD1 or TRBD2, each matching 5 bases. The germline CDR1 and CDR2 sequences are MNHEY and SMNVEV (reference sequence). Trimming shortened V by 3 bases and J by 6 bases, and 11 bases separated the two germline ends. This CDR3 spans 14 amino acids. The CDR3 region has the DNA TGTGCCAGCAGTTTGGTCGGGGCTGCCGGGGAGCTGTTTTTT. This translates into CASSLVGAAGELFF.

The rearrangement uses TRBV6-1 and TRBJ2-1; 10 positions agree with TRBD2. J gave up 3 bases and V 4 bases, and 6 bases lay outside the gene matches. Germline CDR1 and CDR2: MNHNS and SASEGT. This CDR3 region has 16 residues. The CDR3 protein is CASSVRLAGLYNEQFF. The CDR3 DNA reads TGTGCCAGCAGTGTAAGACTAGCGGGCCTCTACAATGAGCAGTTCTTC.

The chain carries TRBV9 and TRBJ1-3, with D tentatively TRBD1 (6 bases). Germline CDR1 is SGDLS and CDR2 is YYNGEE. V gave up 3 bases and J gave up 2 bases, with 15 bases separating them. The CDR3 is 16 residues long. CDR3 loop: CASSDDSAGAGNTIYF. CDR3 coding DNA: TGTGCCAGCAGCGACGATTCAGCAGGGGCTGGAAACACCATATATTTT.

The chain uses TRBV28 and TRBJ2-7, with TRBD1 matching over 7 bases. This CDR3 comprises 16 residues. V lost 1 base and J lost 0; bases outside the gene matches: 6. Per the germline V gene, CDR1 is MDHEN and CDR2 is SYDVKM. The CDR3: CASSLLWDSNSYEQYF. CDR3 sequence (DNA): TGTGCCAGCAGTTTATTGTGGGACAGCAACTCCTACGAGCAGTACTTC. The full variable domain, with the rest looked up from reference TRBV28 and TRBJ2-7, is DVKVTQSSRYLVKRTGEKVFLECVQDMDHENMFWYRQDPGLGLRLIYFSYDVKMKEKGDIPEGYSVSREKKERFSLILESASTNQTSMYLCASSLLWDSNSYEQYFGPGTRLTVT.

The rearrangement joins TRBV6-6 to TRBJ2-1; no clear D gene. CDR3 length: 13 residues. In germline, CDR1 is MNHNY, CDR2 SVGAGI (reference sequence). V lost 4 bases and J lost 7, with 11 bases in between. DNA of the CDR3: TGTGCCAGCAGTTTTTCTGCCTCGAATGAGCAGTTCTTC. Residues: CASSFSASNEQFF.

This chain links TRBV2 with TRBJ2-7, with D maybe TRBD2 (6 bases). CDR3 length equals 12 residues. Germline V lookup: CDR1 SNHLY, CDR2 FYNNEI. Trimming pared 10 bases from V and 0 bases from J, leaving 10 bases between. CDR3 protein: CATSGDSYEQYF. The CDR3 nucleotides are TGTGCCACCTCGGGGGACTCCTACGAGCAGTACTTC.

This sequence joins TRBV25-1 and TRBJ1-6, with D possibly being TRBD1 (6 bases). V was cut by 2 bases and J by 10 bases, with 9 bases left in between. The germline V gene has CDR1 MGHDK and CDR2 SYGVNS. The CDR3 sequence is 13 residues long. For the CDR3, the DNA is TGTGCCAGCAGTGAACAGGGGCCATCACCCCTCCACTTT. Its translation is CASSEQGPSPLHF. The complete variable domain, with remaining parts taken from reference TRBV25-1 and TRBJ1-6, reads EADIYQTPRYLVIGTGKKITLECSQTMGHDKMYWYQQDPGMELHLIHYSYGVNSTEKGDLSSESTVSRIRTEHFPLTLESARPSHTSQYLCASSEQGPSPLHFGNGTRLTVT.

V gene TRBV27 combines with J gene TRBJ2-7, with TRBD1 identical over 8 bases. The CDR3 is 16 residues long. Germline trimming cut 5 bases from V and 3 bases from J; bases unmatched to any gene: 12. Germline V gene data show CDR1 as MNHEY and CDR2 as SMNVEV (reference sequence). CDR3 sequence reads: CASSPSTGEESYEQYF. DNA for the CDR3: TGTGCCAGCAGTCCCTCGACAGGGGAGGAAAGCTACGAGCAGTACTTC.

This chain joins TRBV4-1 and TRBJ1-4, with D perhaps TRBD1 (5 bases). This CDR3 is 16 amino acids long. The germline V gene has CDR1 MGHRA and CDR2 YSYEKL. Between the trimmed V and J ends, which lost 3 bases and 1 base, there was a span of 12 bases. The CDR3 nucleotides read TGCGCCAGCAGCCACCCTGGGACGGGAACTAATGAAAAACTGTTTTTT. Its protein is CASSHPGTGTNEKLFF.

The chain has TRBV5-6 and TRBJ2-2, with a tentative D call TRBD2 (6 bases). The CDR3 is 16 amino acids. Germline loops: CDR1 SGHDT, CDR2 YYEEEE. V gave up 1 base and J gave up 6 bases, with 16 bases separating them. CDR3 bases: TGTGCCAGCAGCTTGATGCCGGGACTTAGCGCCGGGGAGCTGTTTTTT. Translated: CASSLMPGLSAGELFF. The whole variable domain, filled in from reference TRBV5-6 and TRBJ2-2, reads DAGVTQSPTHLIKTRGQQVTLRCSPKSGHDTVSWYQQALGQGPQFIFQYYEEEERQRGNFPDRFSGHQFPNYSSELNVNALLLGDSALYLCASSLMPGLSAGELFFGEGSRLTVL.

This sequence joins TRBV4-1 and TRBJ1-3, with unresolved D. Germline V CDR1 and CDR2: MGHRA, YSYEKL. The CDR3 is 15 amino acids. Trimming cost V 4 bases and J 0 bases, with 10 bases left between them. The chain's CDR3 is CASSLEPRSGNTIYF. The DNA for the CDR3 is TGCGCCAGCAGCCTTGAACCCCGCTCTGGAAACACCATATATTTT.

The chain uses TRBV27 and TRBJ2-5; D possibly uses TRBD1 or TRBD2 (5 bases each). CDR1 is MNHEY and CDR2 is SMNVEV in the germline V gene (reference sequence). The V gene lost 0 bases and the J gene lost 0 bases, with 11 bases spanning the gap. The CDR3 runs 16 residues. The CDR3 region has the DNA TGTGCCAGCAGTTTATCCGCAGGGACGTACCAAGAGACCCAGTACTTC. It translates to CASSLSAGTYQETQYF.

The rearrangement links TRBV27 to TRBJ2-1, with D perhaps being TRBD1 or TRBD2 (5 bases each). Germline V gene lookup returns CDR1 MNHEY and CDR2 SMNVEV (reference sequence). Trimming shortened V by 2 bases and J by 11 bases, and 13 bases separated the two germline ends. There are 13 residues in the CDR3. Here the CDR3 reads CASSLSQGRQQFF. As DNA, the CDR3 is TGTGCCAGCAGTTTAAGCCAGGGACGACAGCAGTTCTTC.

This clone appeared a single time. This chain joins TRBV28 and TRBJ1-4; D gene ambiguous. V shed 10 bases and J shed 0 bases, with 15 bases lying between them. This CDR3 region has 15 residues. Germline CDR1 and CDR2: MDHEN and SYDVKM. In nucleotides, the CDR3 is TGTGCCACCGGGTTGGGCGACGCAACTAATGAAAAACTGTTTTTT. Translation: CATGLGDATNEKLFF.

The V and J genes are TRBV25-1 and TRBJ2-1, with no clear D. This CDR3 has 12 residues. The germline V gene has CDR1 MGHDK and CDR2 SYGVNS. The ends were cut back, 5 bases at V and 5 bases at J, with 7 bases in the middle. CDR3 sequence reads: CASSNSNNEQFF. CDR3 sequence (DNA): TGTGCCAGCAGTAACAGCAACAATGAGCAGTTCTTC.

The chain links TRBV7-9 to TRBJ2-7; D may be TRBD1 (6 bases). Germline CDR1 and CDR2: SEHNR and FQNEAQ (reference sequence). Trimming took off 1 base at V and 0 bases at J, with 13 bases between the two ends. The CDR3 runs 16 residues. This CDR3 is CASSLVGAGVSYEQYF. The CDR3 bases are TGTGCCAGCAGCTTAGTGGGCGCAGGGGTCTCCTACGAGCAGTACTTC.

This chain joins TRBV19 and TRBJ1-5, with TRBD1 identical over 7 bases. The V segment lost 4 bases and the J segment 4 bases; nucleotides outside the gene matches: 10. From germline, CDR1 is LNHDA and CDR2 SQIVND (reference sequence). This CDR3 region has 16 residues. CDR3 coding DNA: TGTGCCAGTAGTACCCGGGACAGTTATACTAATCAGCCCCAGCATTTT. It encodes CASSTRDSYTNQPQHF.

J is TRBJ1-2 and V is TRBV5-1; 9 bases agree with TRBD1. This CDR3 spans 14 amino acids. J lost 2 bases, V lost 4 bases, and 3 bases had no gene match. CDR1 SGHRS and CDR2 YFSETQ come from the germline V gene. CDR3 region: CASSMDRGNYGYTF. The CDR3 region has the DNA TGCGCCAGCAGCATGGACAGGGGAAACTATGGCTACACCTTC.